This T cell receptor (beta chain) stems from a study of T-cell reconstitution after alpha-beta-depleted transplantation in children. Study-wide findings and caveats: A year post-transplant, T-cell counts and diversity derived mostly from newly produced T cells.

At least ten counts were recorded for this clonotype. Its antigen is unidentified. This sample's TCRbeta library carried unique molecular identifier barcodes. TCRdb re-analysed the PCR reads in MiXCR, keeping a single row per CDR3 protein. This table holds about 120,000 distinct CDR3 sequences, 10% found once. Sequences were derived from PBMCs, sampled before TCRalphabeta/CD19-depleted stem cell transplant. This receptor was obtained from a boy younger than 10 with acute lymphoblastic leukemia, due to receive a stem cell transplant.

The CDR3 spells CASSRGLGGTDTQYF. Here the CDR3 DNA reads TGCGCCAGCAGCCGTGGACTCGGGGGGACAGATACGCAGTATTTT. The chain uses TRBV5-1 and TRBJ2-3; TRBD2 matches 7 bases. With V trimmed by 4 bases and J by 3 bases, 8 bases remained unmatched. CDR3 length: 15 amino acids. CDR1 SGHRS and CDR2 YFSETQ come from the germline V gene.